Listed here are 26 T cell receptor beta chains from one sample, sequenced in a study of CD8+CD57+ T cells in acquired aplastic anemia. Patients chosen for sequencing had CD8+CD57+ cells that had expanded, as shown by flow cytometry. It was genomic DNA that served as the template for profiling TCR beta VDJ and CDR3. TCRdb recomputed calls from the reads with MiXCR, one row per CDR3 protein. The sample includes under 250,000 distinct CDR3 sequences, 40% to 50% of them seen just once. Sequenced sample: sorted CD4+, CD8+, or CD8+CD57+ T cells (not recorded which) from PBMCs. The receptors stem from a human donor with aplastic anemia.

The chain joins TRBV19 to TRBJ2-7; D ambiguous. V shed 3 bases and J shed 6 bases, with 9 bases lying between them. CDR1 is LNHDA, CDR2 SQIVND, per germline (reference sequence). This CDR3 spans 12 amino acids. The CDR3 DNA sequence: TGTGCCAGTAGTATTACGGGTGGCGAGCAGTACTTC. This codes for CASSITGGEQYF.

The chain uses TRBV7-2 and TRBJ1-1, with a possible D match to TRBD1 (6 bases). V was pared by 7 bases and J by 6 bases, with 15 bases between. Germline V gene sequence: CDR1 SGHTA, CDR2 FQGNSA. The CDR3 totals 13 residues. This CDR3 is CASTPGGRAEAFF. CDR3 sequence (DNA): TGTGCCAGCACCCCGGGGGGCAGGGCTGAAGCTTTCTTT.

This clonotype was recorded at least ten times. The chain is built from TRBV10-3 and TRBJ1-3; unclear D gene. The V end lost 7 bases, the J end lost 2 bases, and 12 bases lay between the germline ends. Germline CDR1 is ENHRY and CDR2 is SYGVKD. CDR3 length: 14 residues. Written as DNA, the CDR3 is TGTGCCATCATGGAGCAGACGACTGGAAACACCATATATTTT. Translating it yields CAIMEQTTGNTIYF.

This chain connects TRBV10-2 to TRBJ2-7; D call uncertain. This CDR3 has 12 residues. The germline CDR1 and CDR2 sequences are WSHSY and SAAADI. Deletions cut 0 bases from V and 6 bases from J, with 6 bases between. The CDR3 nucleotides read TGCGCCAGCAGTGAGTCGATGTTCGAGCAGTACTTC. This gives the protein CASSESMFEQYF.

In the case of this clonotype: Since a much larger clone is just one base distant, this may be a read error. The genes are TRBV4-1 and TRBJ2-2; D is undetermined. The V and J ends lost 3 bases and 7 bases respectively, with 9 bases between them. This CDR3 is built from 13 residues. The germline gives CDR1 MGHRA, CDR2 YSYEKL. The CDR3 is CASSHVLGGELFF. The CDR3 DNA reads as TGCGCCAGCAGCCATGTTTTAGGCGGGGAGCTGTTTTTT.

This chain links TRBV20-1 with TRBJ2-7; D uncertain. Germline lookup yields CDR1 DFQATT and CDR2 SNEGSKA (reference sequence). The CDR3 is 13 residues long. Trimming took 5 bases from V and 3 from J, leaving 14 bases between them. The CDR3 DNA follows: TGCAGTGCTGGAAATACTCGGCGCTACGAGCAGTACTTC. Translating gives CSAGNTRRYEQYF.

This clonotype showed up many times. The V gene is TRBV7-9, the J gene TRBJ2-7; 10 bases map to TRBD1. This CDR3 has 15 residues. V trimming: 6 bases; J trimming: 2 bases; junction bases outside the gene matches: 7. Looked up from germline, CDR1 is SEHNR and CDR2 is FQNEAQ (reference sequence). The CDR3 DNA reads TGTGCCAGCAGTCATCGGGACAGGGGAACCTACGAGCAGTACTTC. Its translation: CASSHRDRGTYEQYF.

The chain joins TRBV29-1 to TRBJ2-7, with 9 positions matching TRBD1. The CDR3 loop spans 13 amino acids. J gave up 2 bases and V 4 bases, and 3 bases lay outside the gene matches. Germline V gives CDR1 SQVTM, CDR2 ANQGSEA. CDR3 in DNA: TGCAGCGTTGCCGGGACAGGGCCCTACGAGCAGTACTTC. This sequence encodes CSVAGTGPYEQYF.

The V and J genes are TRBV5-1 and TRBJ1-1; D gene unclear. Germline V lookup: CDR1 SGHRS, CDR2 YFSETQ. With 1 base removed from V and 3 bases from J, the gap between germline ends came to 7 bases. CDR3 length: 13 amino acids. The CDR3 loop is CASSLLSDTEAFF. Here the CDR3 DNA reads TGCGCCAGCAGCTTGTTGTCGGACACTGAAGCTTTCTTT.

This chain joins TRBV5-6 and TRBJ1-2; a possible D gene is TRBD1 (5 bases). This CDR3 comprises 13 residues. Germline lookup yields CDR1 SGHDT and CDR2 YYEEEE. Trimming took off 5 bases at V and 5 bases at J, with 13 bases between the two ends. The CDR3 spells CASRSGGSYGYTF. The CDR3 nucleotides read TGTGCCAGCAGATCCGGGGGAAGTTATGGCTACACCTTC.

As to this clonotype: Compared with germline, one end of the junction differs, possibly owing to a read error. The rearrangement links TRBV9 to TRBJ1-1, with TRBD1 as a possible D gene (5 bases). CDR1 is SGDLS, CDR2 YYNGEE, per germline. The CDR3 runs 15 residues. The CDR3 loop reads CASSPTQGASGRASF. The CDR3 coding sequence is TGTGCCAGCAGCCCGACTCAAGGGGCCAGCGGGCGGGCTTCCTTT.

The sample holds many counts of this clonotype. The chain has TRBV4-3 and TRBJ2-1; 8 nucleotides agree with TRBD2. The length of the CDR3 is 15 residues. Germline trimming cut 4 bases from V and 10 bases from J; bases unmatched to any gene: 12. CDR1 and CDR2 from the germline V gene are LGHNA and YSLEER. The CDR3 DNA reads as TGCGCCAGCAGCCTCGCTAGCGGGTATAAGGGAGAGCAGTTCTTC. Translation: CASSLASGYKGEQFF.

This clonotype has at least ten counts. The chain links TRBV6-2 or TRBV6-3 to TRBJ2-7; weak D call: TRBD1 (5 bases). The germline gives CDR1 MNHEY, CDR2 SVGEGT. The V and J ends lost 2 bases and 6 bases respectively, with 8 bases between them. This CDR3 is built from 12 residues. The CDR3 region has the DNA TGTGCCAGCAGTTACGGGGCTCTCGAGCAGTACTTC. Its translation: CASSYGALEQYF.

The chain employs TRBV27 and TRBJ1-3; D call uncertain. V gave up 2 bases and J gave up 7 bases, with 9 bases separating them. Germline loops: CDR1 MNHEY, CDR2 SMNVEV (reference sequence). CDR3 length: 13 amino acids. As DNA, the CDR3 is TGTGCCAGCAGTTTAAGTCAGACGAACACCATATATTTT. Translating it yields CASSLSQTNTIYF.

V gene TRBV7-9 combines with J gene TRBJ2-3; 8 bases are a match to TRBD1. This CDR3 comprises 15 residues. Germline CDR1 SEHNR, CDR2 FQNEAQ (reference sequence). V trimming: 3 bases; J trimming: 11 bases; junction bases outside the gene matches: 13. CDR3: CASSFRTGMSNEQYF. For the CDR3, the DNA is TGTGCCAGCAGCTTTAGGACAGGGATGAGCAATGAGCAGTATTTT.

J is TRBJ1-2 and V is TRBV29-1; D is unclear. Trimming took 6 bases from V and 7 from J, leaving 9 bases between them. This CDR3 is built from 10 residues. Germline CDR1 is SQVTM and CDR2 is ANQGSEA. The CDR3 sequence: CSVLASGYTF. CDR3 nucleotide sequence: TGCAGCGTACTCGCGAGTGGCTACACCTTC.

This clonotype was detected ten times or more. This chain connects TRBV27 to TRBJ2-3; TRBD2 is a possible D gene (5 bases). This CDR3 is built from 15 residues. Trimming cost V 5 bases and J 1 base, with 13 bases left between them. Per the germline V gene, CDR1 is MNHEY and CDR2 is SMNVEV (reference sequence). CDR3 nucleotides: TGTGCCAGCAGTACCGCTAGCTTGGGCACAGATACGCAGTATTTT. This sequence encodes CASSTASLGTDTQYF.

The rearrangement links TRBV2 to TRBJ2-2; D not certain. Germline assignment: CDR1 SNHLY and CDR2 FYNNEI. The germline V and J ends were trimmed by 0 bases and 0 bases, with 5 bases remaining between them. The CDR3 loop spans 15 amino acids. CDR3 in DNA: TGTGCCAGCAGTGAAGCGCTTCCGAACACCGGGGAGCTGTTTTTT. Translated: CASSEALPNTGELFF.

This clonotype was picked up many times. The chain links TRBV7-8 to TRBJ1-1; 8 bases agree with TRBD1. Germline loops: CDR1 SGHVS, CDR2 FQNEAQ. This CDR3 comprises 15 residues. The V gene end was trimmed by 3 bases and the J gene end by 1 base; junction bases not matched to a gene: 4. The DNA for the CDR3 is TGTGCCAGCAGCTTGTCTACAGGGGGGAACACTGAAGCTTTCTTT. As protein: CASSLSTGGNTEAFF.

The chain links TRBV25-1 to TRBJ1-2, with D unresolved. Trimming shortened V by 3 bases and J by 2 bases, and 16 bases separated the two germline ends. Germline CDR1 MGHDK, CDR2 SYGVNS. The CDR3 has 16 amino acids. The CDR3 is CASSDPSDGINYGYTF. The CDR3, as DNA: TGTGCCAGCAGTGATCCCTCCGACGGCATAAACTATGGCTACACCTTC.

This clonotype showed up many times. The CDR3 DNA reads TGTGCCACCAGTGATTTGGACAGGGACACCGGGGAGCTGTTTTTT. Its protein product is CATSDLDRDTGELFF. The rearrangement uses TRBV24-1 and TRBJ2-2, with 7 bases fitting TRBD1. Trimming cost V 0 bases and J 3 bases; bases outside gene matches: 0. The CDR3 consists of 15 residues. Per the germline V gene, CDR1 is KGHDR and CDR2 is SFDVKD.

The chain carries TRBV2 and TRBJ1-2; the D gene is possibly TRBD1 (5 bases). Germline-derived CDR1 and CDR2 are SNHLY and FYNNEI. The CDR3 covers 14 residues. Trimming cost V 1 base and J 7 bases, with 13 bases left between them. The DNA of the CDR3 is TGTGCCAGCAGTGAAGTGACAGAGAACCGTGGCTACACCTTC. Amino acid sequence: CASSEVTENRGYTF.

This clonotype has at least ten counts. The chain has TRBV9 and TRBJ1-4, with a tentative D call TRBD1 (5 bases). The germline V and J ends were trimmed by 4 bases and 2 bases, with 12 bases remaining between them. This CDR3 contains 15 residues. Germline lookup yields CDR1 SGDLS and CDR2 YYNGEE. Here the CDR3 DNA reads TGTGCCAGCAGCCTCATGGGGCAGACTAATGAAAAACTGTTTTTT. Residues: CASSLMGQTNEKLFF. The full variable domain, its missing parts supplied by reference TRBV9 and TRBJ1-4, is DSGVTQTPKHLITATGQRVTLRCSPRSGDLSVYWYQQSLDQGLQFLIQYYNGEERAKGNILERFSAQQFPDLHSELNLSSLELGDSALYFCASSLMGQTNEKLFFGSGTQLSVL.

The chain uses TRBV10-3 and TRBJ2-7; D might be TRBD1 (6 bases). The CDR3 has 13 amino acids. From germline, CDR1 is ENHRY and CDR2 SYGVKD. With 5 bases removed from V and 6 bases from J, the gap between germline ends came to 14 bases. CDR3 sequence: CAISPYREREQYF. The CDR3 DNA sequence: TGTGCCATCAGTCCCTACAGGGAACGCGAGCAGTACTTC.

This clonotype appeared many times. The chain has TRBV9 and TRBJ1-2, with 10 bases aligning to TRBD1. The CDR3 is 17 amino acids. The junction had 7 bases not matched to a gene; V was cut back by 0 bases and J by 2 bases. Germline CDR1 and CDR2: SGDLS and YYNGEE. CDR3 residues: CASSVEPGQGLNYGYTF. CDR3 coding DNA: TGTGCCAGCAGCGTAGAGCCGGGACAGGGGCTGAACTATGGCTACACCTTC.

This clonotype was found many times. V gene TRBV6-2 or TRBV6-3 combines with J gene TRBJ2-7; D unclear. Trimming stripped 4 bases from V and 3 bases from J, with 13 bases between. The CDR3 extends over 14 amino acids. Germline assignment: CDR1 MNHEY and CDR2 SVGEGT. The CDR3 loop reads CASSSLDGGYEQYF. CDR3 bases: TGTGCCAGCAGTTCCTTAGACGGCGGCTACGAGCAGTACTTC.